Presented here are 17 T cell receptor beta chains from one specimen sequenced in a study of blood T cells in healthy people across ages. Then a second PCR, running about 6 to 11 cycles, was carried out with a sample-barcoded 5' primer and a J-beta primer mix. TCRdb used MiXCR to reprocess the 5' RACE reads, holding one entry per CDR3 protein. Here the sample spans about 290,000 distinct CDR3 sequences, roughly 27% being singletons. What was sequenced was blood. The receptors were gathered from a woman in her seventies in good health.

This sequence joins TRBV4-1 and TRBJ2-1; unclear D gene. CDR3 length: 14 residues. Germline CDR1 is MGHRA and CDR2 is YSYEKL. Trimming shortened V by 0 bases and J by 3 bases, and 6 bases separated the two germline ends. This CDR3 is CASSQDRRYNEQFF. The CDR3 region has the DNA TGCGCCAGCAGCCAAGATAGGCGCTACAATGAGCAGTTCTTC.

A remark on this clonotype: Compared with germline, one end of the junction differs, possibly owing to a read error. The chain has TRBV20-1 and TRBJ2-3; TRBD1 agrees at 9 bases. This CDR3 has 14 residues. Germline CDR1 is DFQATT and CDR2 is SNEGSKA (reference sequence). The CDR3 region has the DNA TGCAGTGTTTGGGGACAGGGCAGCACGGATACGCAGTATTTT. Translation gives CSVWGQGSTDTQYF.

The chain is built from TRBV5-1 and TRBJ1-3; D is undetermined. V was clipped by 2 bases and J by 1 base, with 13 bases between them. This CDR3 contains 16 residues. The germline V gene has CDR1 SGHRS and CDR2 YFSETQ. In DNA, the CDR3 is TGCGCCAGCAGCTTAACAGCGCGAGGGTCTGGAAACACCATATATTTT. Its protein is CASSLTARGSGNTIYF. Variable domain in full (rest from reference TRBV5-1 and TRBJ1-3): KAGVTQTPRYLIKTRGQQVTLSCSPISGHRSVSWYQQTPGQGLQFLFEYFSETQRNKGNFPGRFSGRQFSNSRSEMNVSTLELGDSALYLCASSLTARGSGNTIYFGEGSWLTVV.

The V call is TRBV20-1, the J call TRBJ2-5, with 9 bases identical to TRBD1. The end of the DNA aligns better with TRBJ2-1, so the J call may be wrong. Germline V lookup: CDR1 DFQATT, CDR2 SNEGSKA (reference sequence). The CDR3 runs 15 residues. DNA for the CDR3: TGCAGTGCTGGAACTCCGGGACAGGGAGACAATGAGCAGTTCTTC. It translates to CSAGTPGQGDNEQFF.

This chain connects TRBV4-3 to TRBJ2-6; 7 bases are shared with TRBD2. Germline assignment: CDR1 LGHNA and CDR2 YSLEER. J lost 0 bases, V lost 3 bases, and 2 bases had no gene match. The CDR3 runs to 16 residues. In nucleotides, the CDR3 is TGCGCCAGCAGCCAGGGGGGGAGCTCTGGGGCCAACGTCCTGACTTTC. This translates into CASSQGGSSGANVLTF.

The genes are TRBV20-1 and TRBJ2-5, with TRBD2 identical over 7 bases. The V and J ends lost 1 base and 3 bases, in that order; junction bases with no gene match: 2. Germline CDR1 is DFQATT and CDR2 is SNEGSKA (reference sequence). CDR3 size: 13 residues. The CDR3, as DNA: TGCAGTGCTAGAGGGGACTATAAAGAGACCCAGTACTTC. Its protein is CSARGDYKETQYF.

In its sample, this clonotype was seen a few times. The chain employs TRBV4-1 and TRBJ2-1; 8 bases align to TRBD2. Germline V gene sequence: CDR1 MGHRA, CDR2 YSYEKL. Losses at the gene ends were 1 base for V and 9 bases for J; bases not matched to a gene: 14. This CDR3 is 17 amino acids long. CDR3 DNA sequence: TGCGCCAGCAGCCAAGGCTTGTCTGGCGGGCGGGGGGCTGAGCAGTTCTTC. Its protein is CASSQGLSGGRGAEQFF.

This clonotype was recorded a few times. This rearrangement joins TRBV24-1 to TRBJ2-6; D might be TRBD1 (6 bases). V was cut by 6 bases and J by 2 bases, with 19 bases left in between. Germline CDR1 is KGHDR and CDR2 is SFDVKD. This CDR3 is 18 amino acids long. DNA of the CDR3: TGTGCCACCAGTCCCTCCACAACTTCAGGGGCTGGGGCCAACGTCCTGACTTTC. Encoded protein: CATSPSTTSGAGANVLTF.

A few counts support this clonotype. The V call is TRBV11-1, the J call TRBJ2-1, with no clear D. Trimming took 2 bases from V and 7 from J, leaving 9 bases between them. The CDR3 is made up of 13 amino acids. Germline values: CDR1 SGHAT, CDR2 FQDESV (reference sequence). CDR3 loop: CASSLILGNEQFF. The CDR3 DNA follows: TGTGCCAGCAGCTTAATTTTGGGAAATGAGCAGTTCTTC.

The sample holds a few counts of this clonotype. One junction end disagrees with the germline gene, perhaps due to a read error. The chain combines TRBV7-7 with TRBJ2-5, with a tentative D call TRBD2 (6 bases). Germline V gene data show CDR1 as SSHAT and CDR2 as FNYEAQ (reference sequence). The CDR3 consists of 15 residues. The CDR3 reads CASSLVGGVGETQYF. In nucleotides, the CDR3 is TGTGCTAGCAGCTTAGTAGGAGGGGTAGGAGAGACCCAGTACTTC.

This clonotype was detected only a few times. V usage is TRBV7-8 and J usage is TRBJ2-2; D perhaps matches TRBD2 (6 bases). This CDR3 region has 14 residues. The V end lost 11 bases, the J end lost 4 bases, and 17 bases lay between the germline ends. Germline V gene lookup returns CDR1 SGHVS and CDR2 FQNEAQ. CDR3 amino acids: CAGSGDWGTGELFF. The CDR3 DNA sequence: TGTGCCGGGTCCGGGGACTGGGGCACCGGGGAGCTGTTTTTT. Full variable domain (outside the CDR3, taken from reference TRBV7-8 and TRBJ2-2): GAGVSQSPRYKVAKRGQDVALRCDPISGHVSLFWYQQALGQGPEFLTYFQNEAQLDKSGLPSDRFFAERPEGSVSTLKIQRTQQEDSAVYLCAGSGDWGTGELFFGEGSRLTVL.

This clonotype turned up a few times. This chain joins TRBV12-3 or TRBV12-4 and TRBJ1-2; D possibly corresponds to TRBD1 (5 bases). Trimming shortened V by 1 base and J by 1 base, and 10 bases separated the two germline ends. This CDR3 has 15 amino acids. Here the CDR3 reads CASSLESGSNYGYTF. For the CDR3, the DNA is TGTGCCAGCAGTTTAGAATCAGGGAGTAACTATGGCTACACCTTC.

The gene calls are TRBV4-2 and TRBJ2-4, with unresolved D. The CDR3 covers 15 residues. V was trimmed by 4 bases and J by 1 base, leaving 11 bases between them. The V gene's germline CDR1 is LGHNA and CDR2 YNFKEQ. The CDR3: CASSPGNGAKNIQYF. The CDR3 DNA reads as TGTGCCAGCAGCCCCGGTAACGGGGCCAAAAACATTCAGTACTTC.

The V call is TRBV6-2 or TRBV6-3, the J call TRBJ2-7; 8 positions match TRBD2. Germline CDR1 is MNHEY and CDR2 is SVGEGT. This CDR3 is 15 amino acids long. J lost 6 bases, V lost 5 bases, and 12 bases had no gene match. DNA of the CDR3: TGTGCCAGCAGTCTAGGCTACGGGAGGGAGGTCGAGCAGTACTTC. Protein: CASSLGYGREVEQYF.

A few counts support this clonotype. This chain links TRBV20-1 with TRBJ2-1; the match to TRBD2 covers 10 bases. Germline assignment: CDR1 DFQATT and CDR2 SNEGSKA (reference sequence). The junction had 3 bases not matched to a gene; V was cut back by 6 bases and J by 1 base. The CDR3 consists of 14 residues. This CDR3 is CSAMTSGSYNEQFF. The CDR3, as DNA: TGCAGTGCAATGACTAGCGGGTCCTACAATGAGCAGTTCTTC.

This clonotype was seen more than once but under ten times. An end of the junction differs from the germline gene, which may be a read error. The rearrangement uses TRBV5-1 and TRBJ2-1; the match to TRBD2 covers 9 bases. Germline assignment: CDR1 SGHRS and CDR2 YFSETQ. There are 15 residues in the CDR3. This CDR3 is CTSSLEVAGDNEQFF. CDR3 DNA: TGCACCAGCAGCTTGGAGGTAGCGGGAGACAATGAGCAGTTCTTC.

In this sample, this clonotype turned up a few times. J is TRBJ2-7 and V is TRBV12-3 or TRBV12-4; D may be TRBD1 (6 bases). Trimming removed 8 bases from V and 3 bases from J, with 8 bases in between. The CDR3 spans 11 residues. The CDR3, as DNA: TGTGCCAGCGTGACAGGCTACGAGCAGTACTTC. Its protein product is CASVTGYEQYF.